This T cell receptor (beta chain) came from a study of T cell repertoires in cytomegalovirus infection (dated by TCRdb to between 2018 and 2020). As for the study more broadly: The HLA type of each donor mattered for the analysis, because public TCR beta signatures pointed to carriage of CMV infection along with the matching HLA type.

Sequences MDHEN (CDR1) and SYDVKM (CDR2) are obtained from the germline V gene. The CDR3 goes from the cysteine to the phenylalanine over 18 residues. Only the CDR3 DNA stays, 54 bases, in frame from base 1. V is clipped by 4 bases and J by 2 bases, and the sequence between their germline boundaries is 23 bases long. Broad study findings and their caveats: Cumulative frequency of public TCR beta family members discriminated carriers of CMV infection plus the relevant HLA type in this cohort and an independent 352-donor cohort. The ex vivo response was dominated by HLA-C-restricted CMV-specific TCR beta clonotypes, which also provided the single most frequent clonotype in two of eight donors.

Sequencing used an Illumina HiSeq 1500. The public sequencing data were trimmed at Q25 with fastp and processed into clonotypes with MiXCR by TCRdb, which kept only in-frame beta chains. Every entry covers one CDR3 protein and lists the most common genes and DNA from its rows. This sample gives more than 500,000 distinct CDR3 sequences in total; more than 15% of them show up just once. The top ten constitute 20% to 30% of the sample. Comment on this clonotype: The antigen it binds to is not known. No base qualities exist here, and no much larger clone lies one base off it.

The receptor was derived from a human donor in good health (CMV status not recorded). Some clones in this sample may be carry-over from other donors' samples. This receptor chain uses TRBV28 and TRBJ1-2, with an unclear D gene assignment. Sequences were obtained from CD8+ T cells from PBMCs. The encoded CDR3 is CASSWEASRGAVNYGYTF. The DNA sequence is TGTGCCAGCAGTTGGGAGGCGAGTCGAGGCGCCGTCAACTATGGCTACACCTTC.